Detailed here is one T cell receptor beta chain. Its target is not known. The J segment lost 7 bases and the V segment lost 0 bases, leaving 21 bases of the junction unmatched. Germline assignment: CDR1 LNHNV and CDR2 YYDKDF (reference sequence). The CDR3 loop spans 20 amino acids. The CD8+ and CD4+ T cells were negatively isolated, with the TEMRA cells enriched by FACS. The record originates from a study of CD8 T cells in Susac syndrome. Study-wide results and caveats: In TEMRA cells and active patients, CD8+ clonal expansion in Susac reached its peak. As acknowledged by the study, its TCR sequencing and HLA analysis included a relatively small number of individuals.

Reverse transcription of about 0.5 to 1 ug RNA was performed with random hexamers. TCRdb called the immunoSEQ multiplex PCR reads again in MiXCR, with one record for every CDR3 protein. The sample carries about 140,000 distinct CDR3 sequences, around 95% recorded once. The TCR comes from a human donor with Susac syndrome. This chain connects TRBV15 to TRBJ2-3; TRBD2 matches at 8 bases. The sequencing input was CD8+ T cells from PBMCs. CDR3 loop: CATSRDPRTSGSSLGNTQYF. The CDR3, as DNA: TGTGCCACCAGCAGAGATCCGCGTACCAGCGGGAGCTCCCTCGGAAATACGCAGTATTTT. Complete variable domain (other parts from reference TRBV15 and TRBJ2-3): DAMVIQNPRYQVTQFGKPVTLSCSQTLNHNVMYWYQQKSSQAPKLLFHYYDKDFNNEADTPDNFQSRRPNTSFCFLDIRSPGLGDTAMYLCATSRDPRTSGSSLGNTQYFGPGTRLTVL.